The 14 T cell receptor beta chains presented below share a single source sample, sequenced in a study of blood T cell repertoires in COVID-19. Clones were sequenced by immunoSEQ multiplex PCR, and TCRdb holds only the in-frame ones, with some missing. The table records 150,000 to 200,000 clones, around 88% of them present only once. Sequenced material: peripheral blood. The receptors derive from a woman younger than 45 with acute or convalescent COVID-19.

The chain uses TRBV5-4 and TRBJ2-5, with D perhaps matching TRBD1 (6 bases). The CDR3 is 14 residues long. The V gene's germline CDR1 is SGHNT and CDR2 YYREEE (reference sequence). V gave up 5 bases and J gave up 5 bases, with 16 bases separating them. The CDR3 loop is CASRSAWGRETQYF. DNA for the CDR3: TGTGCCAGCAGGAGCGCTTGGGGGCGTGAGACCCAGTACTTC.

The chain is built from TRBV27 and TRBJ1-2; 8 nucleotides match TRBD1. The CDR3 is 15 amino acids. V dropped 9 bases and J dropped 4; count of bases not matched to a gene: 13. The V gene's germline CDR1 is MNHEY and CDR2 SMNVEV (reference sequence). CDR3 nucleotides: TGTGCCAGTATGGGTCCGGCAGGGGGCGTCTATGGCTACACCTTC. This translates into CASMGPAGGVYGYTF.

The rearrangement joins TRBV6-6 to TRBJ2-1; 13 bases agree with TRBD2. This CDR3 contains 16 residues. Trimming cost V 7 bases and J 7 bases; bases outside gene matches: 10. Germline V CDR1 and CDR2: MNHNY, SVGAGI (reference sequence). The CDR3 DNA sequence: TGTGCCAGCACTCGCTGGACTAGCGGGAGAAGAAATGAGCAGTTCTTC. Translated: CASTRWTSGRRNEQFF.

J is TRBJ2-5 and V is TRBV12-3 or TRBV12-4; 7 nucleotides line up with TRBD1. V was clipped by 5 bases and J by 7 bases; unmatched bases: 4. This CDR3 region has 12 residues. CDR3: CASSRQGVTQYF. Written as DNA, the CDR3 is TGTGCCAGCAGTCGACAGGGAGTGACCCAGTACTTC.

The chain employs TRBV18 and TRBJ2-1; possible D gene TRBD2, 6 bases. This CDR3 is built from 16 residues. The germline V gene has CDR1 KGHSH and CDR2 LQKENI. The V gene lost 0 bases and the J gene lost 0 bases, with 9 bases spanning the gap. The CDR3 loop reads CASSPPEGPSYNEQFF. Written as DNA, the CDR3 is TGTGCCAGCTCACCACCGGAGGGCCCCTCCTACAATGAGCAGTTCTTC.

As regards this clone: The limits of the CDR3 on the DNA are not certain, so only TCRdb's listed CDR3 is given. The chain is built from TRBV5-1 and TRBJ1-2; the listed D gene, TRBD1, was not tested against the DNA. In germline, CDR1 is SGHRS, CDR2 YFSETQ. The length of the CDR3 is 15 amino acids, counting both ends. This CDR3 reads CASSLVGTGAAVHTF.

The rearrangement uses TRBV7-9 and TRBJ1-6; D gene unclear. Trimming shortened V by 4 bases and J by 7 bases, and 5 bases separated the two germline ends. The CDR3 sequence is 12 residues long. Per germline, CDR1 SEHNR and CDR2 FQNEAQ (reference sequence). CDR3 protein: CASSSGNSPLHF. CDR3 in DNA: TGTGCCAGCAGCTCAGGCAATTCACCCCTCCACTTT.

The rearrangement links TRBV10-3 to TRBJ1-2; unclear D gene. The CDR3 covers 12 residues. Germline values: CDR1 ENHRY, CDR2 SYGVKD. The V end lost 4 bases, the J end lost 4 bases, and 7 bases lay between the germline ends. The CDR3 loop is CAISGSFYGYTF. CDR3 in DNA: TGTGCCATCAGTGGCAGTTTCTATGGCTACACCTTC.

The chain is built from TRBV7-6 and TRBJ2-1; 11 bases are a match to TRBD1. The CDR3 contains 16 residues. The germline CDR1 and CDR2 sequences are SGHVS and FNYEAQ. V shed 5 bases, J shed 7 bases, and the junction held 10 bases outside the gene matches. The CDR3 here is CASSNPGQGVENEQFF. In nucleotides, the CDR3 is TGTGCCAGCAGCAACCCGGGACAGGGGGTGGAGAATGAGCAGTTCTTC.

V and J are TRBV4-2 and TRBJ2-7; no clear D. V dropped 1 base and J dropped 3 bases, with 13 bases sitting between them. CDR3 length equals 15 residues. Per germline, CDR1 LGHNA and CDR2 YNFKEQ. CDR3 region: CASSQGSVPLYEQYF. In nucleotides, the CDR3 is TGTGCCAGCAGCCAAGGGTCAGTCCCTCTCTACGAGCAGTACTTC.

CDR3 sequence: CSVDFYNEQFF. CDR3 sequence (DNA): TGCAGCGTTGACTTTTACAATGAGCAGTTCTTC. The chain couples TRBV29-1 to TRBJ2-1; D unresolved. Trimming took off 3 bases at V and 4 bases at J, with 4 bases between the two ends. This CDR3 spans 11 amino acids. Germline V CDR1 and CDR2: SQVTM, ANQGSEA.

DNA of the CDR3: TGTGCCAGCAGCCAAGGGGGAGGGATCCAGTTCTTC. Amino acid sequence: CASSQGGGIQFF. This chain links TRBV4-2 with TRBJ2-1; 7 nucleotides agree with TRBD2. After removal of 1 base from V and 13 bases from J, the junction contained 4 bases not matched to a gene. The germline V gene has CDR1 LGHNA and CDR2 YNFKEQ. The CDR3 extends over 12 amino acids.

V is TRBV27 and J is TRBJ2-7; D possibly corresponds to TRBD2 (5 bases). The germline CDR1 and CDR2 sequences are MNHEY and SMNVEV (reference sequence). Trimming took 1 base from V and 2 from J, leaving 9 bases between them. The CDR3 totals 14 residues. The CDR3 DNA reads TGTGCCAGCAGTTTATTCCTCGGGGCCTACGAGCAGTACTTC. It translates to CASSLFLGAYEQYF.

J is TRBJ2-1 and V is TRBV2; TRBD2 matches 8 bases. Trimming removed 7 bases from V and 8 bases from J; junction bases left unmatched: 7. Germline V gene sequence: CDR1 SNHLY, CDR2 FYNNEI. The CDR3 is 13 residues long. CDR3 in amino acids: CASTSGRWDEQFF. DNA of the CDR3: TGTGCCAGCACGAGCGGGAGATGGGATGAGCAGTTCTTC. The whole variable domain, remainder taken from reference TRBV2 and TRBJ2-1, is EPEVTQTPSHQVTQMGQEVILRCVPISNHLYFYWYRQILGQKVEFLVSFYNNEISEKSEIFDDQFSVERPDGSNFTLKIRSTKLEDSAMYFCASTSGRWDEQFFGPGTRLTVL.